A selection of T cell receptor beta chains follows, all from one sample in a study of T cell responses to AZD1222 COVID-19 vaccine. Sequencing used immunoSEQ multiplex PCR; TCRdb keeps in-frame clones, though not all of them. The sample lists around 100,000 clones; approximately 86% were seen once. The starting material was peripheral blood, obtained on day 0 of AZD1222 vaccination. These receptors all stem from an adult in good health. CDR3s leave out the opening cysteine and the closing phenylalanine or tryptophan. Each record gives: J gene, V gene, CDR3 protein.

TRBJ1-2,TRBV5-1,ASSFSGGDNYGYT
TRBJ1-4,TRBV4-1,ASSQGRGEKLF
TRBJ1-2,TRBV7-7,ASSSRTRTGGGNYGYT
TRBJ2-7,TRBV9,ASSYNSGEPNSYEQY
TRBJ2-5,TRBV11-2,ASSPSEWETQY
TRBJ2-3,TRBV28,SCGTSRDTQY
TRBJ2-6,TRBV4-1,ASSQTGQGISGANVLT
TRBJ1-5,TRBV5-5,ASSLAAGSQPQH
TRBJ2-5,TRBV5-4,ASSARGRETQY
TRBJ2-2,TRBV6-1,AGRQGLDTGELF
TRBJ2-5,TRBV6-1,ASRTRVGQETQY
TRBJ1-1,TRBV29-1,SVEEAQSTEAF
TRBJ2-2,TRBV24-1,ATGTPNTGELF
TRBJ2-2,TRBV5-1,ASSFSISGASNTGELF
TRBJ2-6,TRBV6-1,ASSGTGFAGGANVLT
TRBJ1-1,TRBV6-5,ASSYHPLDTEAF
TRBJ2-1,TRBV7-2,ASSPGQGGPEF
TRBJ1-2,TRBV7-2,ASSLVINYGYT
TRBJ1-5,TRBV6-5,ASSRRGRGNQPQH
TRBJ1-2,TRBV27,ASSLTGYYGYT
TRBJ1-5,TRBV27,ASSLEWTSPQH
TRBJ1-4,TRBV19,ASSNLAAGPDEKLF
TRBJ1-5,TRBV19,ASSGTRGPPQH
TRBJ1-3,TRBV4-2,ASSQDRQGGRAIY
TRBJ1-5,TRBV6-2/TRBV6-3,ASSIQGEGQPQH
TRBJ2-3,TRBV10-3,AISDPRAMDTQY
TRBJ1-1,TRBV5-1,ASSLRVETEAF
TRBJ2-1,TRBV5-1,ASSLAGRGGSNEQF
TRBJ1-1,TRBV5-5,ASSLQGRNTEAF
TRBJ1-2,TRBV5-1,ASSLAGRNGYT
TRBJ2-1,TRBV24-1,ATSDRTGDEQF
TRBJ2-5,TRBV12-3/TRBV12-4,ASSLRGGETQY
TRBJ1-1,TRBV13,ASSPLTGLEAF
TRBJ2-1,TRBV2,ASRGTSSYNEQF
TRBJ1-1,TRBV10-3,AINKAEPSTEAF
TRBJ2-2,TRBV7-8,ASSSRAAGGPTGELF
TRBJ1-1,TRBV7-9,ASSYIMNTEAF
TRBJ1-2,TRBV18,ASSPPASYPNGYT
TRBJ1-1,TRBV7-2,ASSNWGGDANTEAF
TRBJ2-7,TRBV6-5,ASSYGDSYEQY
TRBJ2-2,TRBV5-8,ASNLGIFGGSTGELF